These 13 T cell receptor beta chains share one sample of origin, sequenced in a study of blood T cell repertoires in COVID-19. Only in-frame clones appear in the TCRdb table, and some are missing; sequencing was by immunoSEQ multiplex PCR. The sample holds some 110,000 clones, 82% seen once. Sequenced input: peripheral blood. These receptors were taken from a man between 65 and 85 years old with acute or convalescent COVID-19.

The chain employs TRBV19 and TRBJ2-2; possible D gene TRBD2, 7 bases. CDR3 length: 16 amino acids. V lost 8 bases, J lost 6 bases, and 22 bases lay in between. Germline V gene data show CDR1 as LNHDA and CDR2 as SQIVND (reference sequence). The CDR3 region is CASGRGGPPRAGELFF. The CDR3 region has the DNA TGTGCCAGTGGGAGGGGGGGCCCACCCCGGGCCGGGGAGCTGTTTTTT.

The chain joins TRBV7-9 to TRBJ1-1, with 9 bases aligning to TRBD1. Trimming took 6 bases from V and 1 from J; bases not matched to a gene: 9. This CDR3 region has 16 residues. Germline V lookup: CDR1 SEHNR, CDR2 FQNEAQ (reference sequence). This CDR3 is CASRFNPGQGNTEAFF. CDR3 nucleotides: TGTGCCAGCAGATTTAACCCGGGACAGGGGAACACTGAAGCTTTCTTT.

The chain couples TRBV6-5 to TRBJ1-5; 7 nucleotides match TRBD1. The germline CDR1 and CDR2 sequences are MNHEY and SVGAGI. This CDR3 region has 15 residues. J lost 3 bases, V lost 6 bases, and 8 bases had no gene match. CDR3 loop: CASRSTGRYNQPQHF. DNA of the CDR3: TGTGCCAGCAGATCGACAGGGCGGTACAATCAGCCCCAGCATTTT.

The chain joins TRBV29-1 to TRBJ1-2; 9 bases map to TRBD1. The trim removed 7 bases at V and 8 bases at J, leaving 5 bases unmatched. This CDR3 has 11 residues. CDR1 SQVTM and CDR2 ANQGSEA come from the germline V gene. This CDR3 is CSAGDRAGYTF. CDR3 nucleotides: TGCAGCGCCGGGGACAGGGCCGGCTACACCTTC.

This chain joins TRBV14 and TRBJ2-1; 7 bases map to TRBD1. The germline V gene encodes CDR1 SGHDN and CDR2 FVKESK. The CDR3 is made up of 17 amino acids. V lost 3 bases and J lost 6; bases outside the gene matches: 14. CDR3: CASSQVAPGQTPNEQFF. CDR3 nucleotides: TGTGCCAGCAGCCAGGTGGCTCCGGGACAGACCCCCAATGAGCAGTTCTTC.

The chain combines TRBV23-1 with TRBJ2-3, with 7 bases lining up with TRBD1. TRBV23-1 falls under the ORF class, with uncertain function. The V gene end was trimmed by 1 base and the J gene end by 1 base; junction bases not matched to a gene: 8. This CDR3 spans 17 amino acids. The CDR3 protein is CASSQFKVDRGTDTQYF. The CDR3 region has the DNA TGCGCCAGCAGTCAATTTAAAGTTGACAGGGGCACAGATACGCAGTATTTT.

The J gene is TRBJ2-2, the V gene TRBV9; TRBD1 matches 11 bases. The germline gives CDR1 SGDLS, CDR2 YYNGEE. V was clipped by 4 bases and J by 6 bases; unmatched bases: 8. CDR3 length: 16 residues. The CDR3 DNA reads as TGTGCCAGCAGCTTGCCCGGGACAGGGGGGCCCGGGGAGCTGTTTTTT. It yields the protein CASSLPGTGGPGELFF.

V and J are TRBV2 and TRBJ2-5; D uncertain. Germline-derived CDR1 and CDR2 are SNHLY and FYNNEI. This CDR3 spans 15 amino acids. The V gene lost 7 bases and the J gene lost 1 base, with 16 bases spanning the gap. The CDR3 is CASIPFSGIQETQYF. The DNA for the CDR3 is TGTGCCAGCATCCCGTTTTCGGGTATCCAAGAGACCCAGTACTTC.

The chain links TRBV7-8 to TRBJ2-2, with 8 bases aligning to TRBD2. With V trimmed by 1 base and J by 2 bases, 6 bases remained unmatched. CDR1 is SGHVS and CDR2 is FQNEAQ in the germline V gene. The CDR3 loop spans 17 amino acids. CDR3 region: CASSLGAGGHNTGELFF. CDR3 in DNA: TGTGCCAGCAGCTTAGGGGCGGGGGGCCACAACACCGGGGAGCTGTTTTTT.

The chain recombines TRBV6-1 with TRBJ1-2; 7 bases are shared with TRBD1. Losses at the gene ends were 4 bases for V and 7 bases for J; bases not matched to a gene: 15. From germline, CDR1 is MNHNS and CDR2 SASEGT. This CDR3 has 16 residues. CDR3 sequence (DNA): TGTGCCAGCAGTGGCAGCCGGGACAGTTCCCTTGGTGGCTACACCTTC. This gives the protein CASSGSRDSSLGGYTF.

In this sample, this clone turned up a few times. This chain joins TRBV5-6 and TRBJ2-1; D perhaps matches TRBD2 (6 bases). The germline CDR1 and CDR2 sequences are SGHDT and YYEEEE. CDR3 length equals 12 residues. Trimming shortened V by 4 bases and J by 13 bases, and 15 bases separated the two germline ends. As DNA, the CDR3 is TGTGCCAGCAGCCCGCGGGGACTGGCTCAGTTCTTC. Amino acid sequence: CASSPRGLAQFF.

V is TRBV5-1 and J is TRBJ1-2; 7 bases are shared with TRBD1. Per germline, CDR1 SGHRS and CDR2 YFSETQ. The CDR3 loop spans 14 amino acids. The trim removed 3 bases at V and 2 bases at J, leaving 4 bases unmatched. CDR3 loop: CASSWTTGNYGYTF. CDR3 nucleotides: TGCGCCAGCAGCTGGACGACAGGGAACTATGGCTACACCTTC.

The count of this clone is one. This chain joins TRBV7-3 and TRBJ2-3; 15 nucleotides line up with TRBD2. The CDR3 has 20 amino acids. Germline V gene lookup returns CDR1 SGHTA and CDR2 FQGTGA. V dropped 4 bases and J dropped 3; count of bases not matched to a gene: 14. As DNA, the CDR3 is TGTGCCAGCAGCTCCCCTGGGACTAGCGGGGGGAGAAAGGCGACAGATACGCAGTATTTT. Translation: CASSSPGTSGGRKATDTQYF. The complete variable domain, with remaining parts taken from reference TRBV7-3 and TRBJ2-3, reads GAGVSQTPSNKVTEKGKYVELRCDPISGHTALYWYRQSLGQGPEFLIYFQGTGAADDSGLPNDRFFAVRPEGSVSTLKIQRTERGDSAVYLCASSSPGTSGGRKATDTQYFGPGTRLTVL.